This T cell receptor (beta chain) was sequenced in a study of metastatic and nonmetastatic thyroid tumors. For the study at large: Repertoire data that came from the blood and tumor or nodule tissue of malignant and benign thyroid patients were compared.

As concerns this clone: Its antigen is unidentified.

Whole-study results and caveats: It was reportedly found that TCR beta diversity was significantly higher in malignant thyroid tumors than in benign nodules, a difference seen in both blood and tumor samples.

Original analysis: For papillary thyroid cancer, a distant-metastasis classifier was constructed from CDR3 differences observed across clinicopathological groups. From the PCR reads, TCRdb re-called clones with MiXCR. TCRdb, not the original authors, processed these V and J calls. The table records several thousand clones, approximately 30% of them present only once. All patients reached thyroid surgery having received no treatment beforehand. The receptor was derived from a female donor with papillary thyroid cancer or a benign thyroid nodule (not recorded which). Some clones in this sample may be carry-over from other donors' samples. Material: adjacent normal tissue.

CDR3 bases: TGTGCCAGCAGTGACAGGGATTGTCAGCCCCAGCATTTT. Its protein product is CASSDRDCQPQHF. The rearrangement links TRBV12-3 or TRBV12-4 to TRBJ1-5; TRBD1 matches at 7 bases. With V trimmed by 5 bases and J by 6 bases, 4 bases remained unmatched. CDR3 length: 13 amino acids.